The rows below give T cell receptor beta chains drawn from one sample of a study of T cells after yellow fever vaccination. TCRdb re-called the 5' RACE reads through MiXCR, storing one row per CDR3 protein. This sample carries roughly 74,000 distinct CDR3 sequences, more than 5.5% of them seen once, and the ten largest clones take around 32%. The material sequenced was CD8+ T cells sorted from PBMCs, taken about 5 days after the first yellow fever vaccination. The receptors here all came from a young man who received the YFV17D yellow fever vaccine. CDR3s include the opening cysteine and the closing phenylalanine or tryptophan. Fields, in order: V gene, D gene, clone size, J gene, CDR3 protein, CDR3 DNA. D genes are given only for firm matches. Clone size appears in some rows only: once, few, many, or a class for an expanded clone.

>TRBV6-2/TRBV6-3|NA|many|TRBJ2-7
CASSYSSYEQYF
TGTGCCAGCAGTTACTCGAGCTACGAGCAGTACTTC
>TRBV19|TRBD1|few|TRBJ1-1
CASSIRQGNTEAFF
TGTGCCAGTAGTATAAGACAGGGGAACACTGAAGCTTTCTTT
>TRBV5-1|TRBD2|NA|TRBJ2-7
CASSLGWTSGSSYEQYF
TGCGCCAGCAGCTTGGGGTGGACTAGCGGCTCCTCCTACGAGCAGTACTTC
>TRBV15|TRBD1|NA|TRBJ1-3
CATAPDRGNTIYF
TGTGCCACCGCCCCGGACAGGGGAAACACCATATATTTT
>TRBV6-5|NA|NA|TRBJ2-7
CASSPPGNYEQYF
TGTGCCAGCAGTCCCCCAGGGAACTACGAGCAGTACTTC
>TRBV5-1|NA|few|TRBJ2-3
CASSLWGPGNTQYF
TGCGCCAGCAGCTTGTGGGGCCCGGGAAATACGCAGTATTTT
>TRBV2|NA|many|TRBJ1-1
CASSEAPGNMNTEAFF
TGTGCCAGCAGTGAAGCGCCAGGGAACATGAACACTGAAGCTTTCTTT
>TRBV27|TRBD1|many|TRBJ1-4
CASSTGATNEKLFF
TGTGCCAGCAGTACAGGGGCAACTAATGAAAAACTGTTTTTT
>TRBV12-3/TRBV12-4|NA|few|TRBJ2-7
CASSSWTDHYEQYF
TGTGCCAGCAGTTCCTGGACGGACCATTACGAGCAGTACTTC
>TRBV9|NA|few|TRBJ2-3
CASSVEGEPDTQYF
TGTGCCAGCAGCGTAGAGGGGGAACCAGATACGCAGTATTTT
>TRBV11-2|TRBD2|many|TRBJ2-1
CASSLDSRLAGGRSRRQFF
TGTGCCAGCAGCTTAGATTCGAGACTAGCGGGGGGGCGGTCTAGGCGGCAGTTCTTC
>TRBV11-2|NA|NA|TRBJ2-4
CASSFYSNKAKNIQYF
TGTGCCAGCAGCTTTTATAGCAATAAAGCCAAAAACATTCAGTACTTC
>TRBV20-1|TRBD1|NA|TRBJ1-4
CSAPEGDRKKLFF
TGCAGTGCTCCCGAGGGGGACAGAAAAAAACTGTTTTTT
>TRBV29-1|NA|NA|TRBJ2-1
CSVDGVSSYNEQFF
TGCAGCGTTGATGGGGTTAGCTCCTACAATGAGCAGTTCTTC
>TRBV20-1|NA|many|TRBJ1-6
CSARELVEATPLHF
TGCAGTGCTAGAGAACTCGTAGAGGCAACACCCCTCCACTTT
>TRBV4-1|TRBD1|many|TRBJ2-7
CASSQERQGEEQYF
TGCGCCAGCAGCCAAGAGCGACAGGGGGAAGAGCAGTACTTC
>TRBV19|TRBD1|NA|TRBJ2-2
CARGRGHTGELFF
TGTGCCAGAGGCAGGGGGCACACCGGGGAGCTGTTTTTT
>TRBV12-3/TRBV12-4|NA|NA|TRBJ2-3
CASSSTRDTQYF
TGTGCCAGCAGTTCAACTCGGGATACGCAGTATTTT
>TRBV7-9|NA|once|TRBJ2-5
CASSLVEGFGTQYF
TGTGCCAGCAGCTTAGTAGAGGGCTTCGGGACCCAGTACTTC
>TRBV7-2|NA|many|TRBJ2-1
CASSFGRVEQFF
TGTGCCAGCAGCTTCGGACGTGTGGAGCAGTTCTTC
>TRBV12-3/TRBV12-4|NA|few|TRBJ1-5
CASSGTLGNNQPQHF
TGTGCCAGCAGTGGGACCCTGGGTAACAATCAGCCCCAGCATTTT
>TRBV4-1|NA|many|TRBJ2-5
CASSQVGTRPVETQYF
TGCGCCAGCAGCCAAGTGGGGACTCGGCCCGTAGAGACCCAGTACTTC
>TRBV7-8|NA|many|TRBJ2-7
CASSSTRLPAHYEQYF
TGTGCCAGCAGCTCCACCCGTTTACCTGCTCACTACGAGCAGTACTTC
>TRBV12-3/TRBV12-4|NA|many|TRBJ2-1
CASSPLAEGNEQFF
TGTGCCAGCAGTCCCTTGGCCGAGGGGAATGAGCAGTTCTTC
>TRBV7-9|NA|NA|TRBJ2-1
CVEMLRYPEQFF
TGTGTTGAAATGCTACGTTACCCTGAGCAGTTCTTC
>TRBV7-9|TRBD1|few|TRBJ1-1
CASTFQDRARRAFF
TGTGCCAGCACCTTTCAAGACAGGGCCCGAAGAGCTTTCTTT
>TRBV19|NA|many|TRBJ1-5
CASSITPSPTQPQHF
TGTGCCAGTAGTATAACCCCGAGCCCTACTCAGCCCCAGCATTTT
>TRBV7-9|NA|NA|TRBJ2-2
CASSPSRVNTGELFF
TGTGCCAGCAGCCCCTCCAGGGTTAACACCGGGGAGCTGTTTTTT
>TRBV5-1|TRBD2|many|TRBJ2-1
CASSPRTSGGLNEQFF
TGCGCCAGCAGCCCACGGACTAGCGGGGGACTTAATGAGCAGTTCTTC
>TRBV9|NA|few|TRBJ1-2
CASSVGQGYGYTF
TGTGCCAGCAGCGTAGGTCAGGGTTATGGCTACACCTTC
>TRBV12-3/TRBV12-4|NA|few|TRBJ1-5
CASSPSETGNQPQHF
TGTGCCAGCAGTCCGAGTGAGACGGGCAATCAGCCCCAGCATTTT
>TRBV4-1|NA|few|TRBJ2-7
CASSLGTYAGYEQYF
TGCGCCAGCAGCCTCGGGACTTACGCAGGTTACGAGCAGTACTTC
>TRBV14|TRBD2|NA|TRBJ2-2
CASSANPGLAGGKANTGELFF
TGTGCCAGCAGCGCCAATCCGGGACTAGCGGGGGGAAAAGCGAACACCGGGGAGCTGTTTTTT
>TRBV5-5|NA|many|TRBJ1-1
CASSLISSPEAFF
TGTGCCAGCAGCTTGATTTCCTCCCCTGAAGCTTTCTTT
>TRBV20-1|TRBD2|NA|TRBJ2-1
CSARATSGLSYNEQFF
TGCAGTGCCCGGGCAACTAGCGGGCTTTCCTACAATGAGCAGTTCTTC
>TRBV7-9|NA|few|TRBJ2-1
CASSFSSGYNEQFF
TGTGCCAGCAGCTTTTCTTCTGGCTACAATGAGCAGTTCTTC
>TRBV12-5|NA|few|TRBJ2-3
CASGQYISTDTQYF
TGTGCTAGTGGTCAATACATCAGCACAGATACGCAGTATTTT
>TRBV6-5|NA|NA|TRBJ1-1
CASSYPDQEGHTEAFF
TGTGCCAGCAGTTACCCAGATCAGGAGGGGCACACTGAAGCTTTCTTT
>TRBV12-3/TRBV12-4|TRBD2|NA|TRBJ2-1
CASSFRPSGGSDEQFF
TGTGCCAGCAGTTTCCGACCTAGCGGGGGGAGCGATGAGCAGTTCTTC
>TRBV4-2|TRBD1|many|TRBJ1-1
CASSPGGRNTEAFF
TGTGCCAGCAGCCCAGGGGGAAGAAACACTGAAGCTTTCTTT
>TRBV2|TRBD2|many|TRBJ2-2
CATKGELAGVSTGELFF
TGTGCCACCAAAGGGGAACTAGCGGGGGTTAGCACCGGGGAGCTGTTTTTT
>TRBV11-3|NA|many|TRBJ2-5
CASSLETSETQYF
TGTGCCAGCAGCTTAGAGACCTCAGAGACCCAGTACTTC
>TRBV10-3|TRBD2|few|TRBJ2-1
CAIRPGPEHLAGRQFF
TGTGCCATCAGACCCGGACCCGAACACCTAGCGGGGAGGCAGTTCTTC
>TRBV24-1|NA|few|TRBJ1-2
CATVISDRAHYGYTF
TGTGCCACCGTTATTTCAGACAGAGCCCACTATGGCTACACCTTC
>TRBV27|NA|many|TRBJ2-7
CASSLVSGWEQYF
TGTGCCAGCAGTTTAGTTTCAGGGTGGGAGCAGTACTTC
>TRBV13|TRBD1|NA|TRBJ2-5
CASSITGTGEETQYF
TGTGCCAGCAGCATAACCGGGACAGGGGAAGAGACCCAGTACTTC
>TRBV5-1|NA|NA|TRBJ2-5
CASSLGYTETQYF
TGCGCCAGCAGCTTAGGATATACAGAGACCCAGTACTTC
>TRBV4-3|NA|few|TRBJ1-1
CASSQDNYGAEAFF
TGCGCCAGCAGCCAAGATAACTACGGGGCTGAAGCTTTCTTT